The 18 T cell receptor beta chains below were found in one sample sequenced in a study of CD8+ T cells in alopecia areata listed by TCRdb under 2018. The time point label, read with the paper, signifies: baseline before oral tofacitinib. Library generation was performed with the immunoSEQ multiplex PCR assay. For TCR sequencing, RNA was extracted from every sample and reverse transcribed into cDNA to serve as template. TCRdb carries this immuneACCESS record with in-frame sequences only. Its versions omit some clonotypes, under half of them owing to an unresolved V gene in the studies checked, with the rest unexplained. The sample records 140,000 to 150,000 clones, about 60% of which are singletons. Roughly 6.7% of the sample is in the top ten clones. The sample in question was CD4+ T cells sorted from blood, obtained at week 0. Source of these receptors: a human donor with alopecia areata.

The chain uses TRBV5-6 and TRBJ1-1; 7 bases fit TRBD1. V lost 3 bases, J lost 2 bases, and 13 bases stayed unmatched. From germline, CDR1 is SGHDT and CDR2 YYEEEE. The CDR3 is 17 residues long. The CDR3 reads CASSYWTGLSVNTEAFF. The DNA for the CDR3 is TGTGCCAGCAGCTATTGGACAGGACTAAGTGTAAACACTGAAGCTTTCTTT.

The rearrangement uses TRBV9 and TRBJ1-2; a weak D match, TRBD1 (6 bases). Germline loops: CDR1 SGDLS, CDR2 YYNGEE. This CDR3 contains 15 residues. Trimming removed 4 bases at V and 6 bases at J, with 19 bases between. CDR3 DNA sequence: TGTGCCAGCAGCTCTGGAGGGGGAGGCCAGAATGGCTACACCTTC. Translated, it gives CASSSGGGGQNGYTF.

The rearrangement uses TRBV30 and TRBJ1-2; D unclear. V was clipped by 1 base and J by 0 bases, with 6 bases between them. Germline V gene sequence: CDR1 GTSNPN, CDR2 SVGIG (reference sequence). This CDR3 comprises 13 residues. CDR3 sequence (DNA): TGTGCCTGGAGTGGCGTTACTAACTATGGCTACACCTTC. Translation gives CAWSGVTNYGYTF.

V is TRBV30 and J is TRBJ1-2, with 8 bases that match TRBD1. This CDR3 has 14 amino acids. CDR1 and CDR2 (germline): GTSNPN, SVGIG (reference sequence). CDR3 loop: CALGSATGDYGYTF. DNA of the CDR3: TGTGCTCTTGGTTCGGCGACAGGGGACTATGGCTACACCTTC.

This clone was seen a handful of times. The rearrangement joins TRBV27 to TRBJ1-2; D is unclear. The V and J ends lost 8 bases and 4 bases respectively, with 8 bases between them. The germline CDR1 and CDR2 sequences are MNHEY and SMNVEV (reference sequence). This CDR3 has 11 residues. DNA for the CDR3: TGTGCCAGCGGATACACCTATGGCTACACCTTC. It translates to CASGYTYGYTF.

This chain joins TRBV11-2 and TRBJ2-7, with D tentatively TRBD1 or TRBD2 (6 bases each). The CDR3 runs to 15 residues. Deletions cut 4 bases from V and 0 bases from J, with 13 bases between. In germline, CDR1 is SGHAT, CDR2 FQNNGV. The chain's CDR3 is CASSSIGGPSYEQYF. CDR3 in DNA: TGTGCCAGCAGCTCCATCGGGGGCCCCTCCTACGAGCAGTACTTC.

The CDR3 sequence is CAWSLPEEQYF. Written as DNA, the CDR3 is TGTGCCTGGAGTCTTCCAGAGGAGCAGTACTTC. The genes are TRBV30 and TRBJ2-7; D unresolved. Trimming pared 2 bases from V and 7 bases from J, leaving 9 bases between. Looked up from germline, CDR1 is GTSNPN and CDR2 is SVGIG (reference sequence). This CDR3 region has 11 residues.

There are a few counts of this clone. The chain joins TRBV5-6 to TRBJ2-2; unclear D gene. Germline V gives CDR1 SGHDT, CDR2 YYEEEE. Trimming shortened V by 1 base and J by 2 bases, and 6 bases separated the two germline ends. This CDR3 spans 14 amino acids. CDR3 amino acids: CASSLMVNTGELFF. Written as DNA, the CDR3 is TGTGCCAGCAGCTTGATGGTAAACACCGGGGAGCTGTTTTTT.

This clone turned up a few times. The genes are TRBV4-2 and TRBJ2-5; TRBD2 matches at 8 bases. Trimming took 1 base from V and 3 from J; bases not matched to a gene: 4. The CDR3 consists of 15 residues. Germline V CDR1 and CDR2: LGHNA, YNFKEQ. CDR3 DNA: TGTGCCAGCAGCCAAGGGGCGGGGGGTGAAGAGACCCAGTACTTC. Residues: CASSQGAGGEETQYF.

The V call is TRBV5-1, the J call TRBJ2-5, with 12 bases identical to TRBD2. Germline CDR1 reads SGHRS; CDR2 reads YFSETQ. This CDR3 comprises 16 residues. The trim removed 3 bases at V and 2 bases at J, leaving 5 bases unmatched. CDR3 region: CASSSGLAGTQETQYF. The CDR3 nucleotides are TGCGCCAGCAGCTCAGGACTAGCGGGGACTCAAGAGACCCAGTACTTC.

The J gene is TRBJ1-1, the V gene TRBV4-2; D is unresolved. V lost 2 bases and J lost 7, with 14 bases in between. This CDR3 contains 14 residues. Germline V lookup: CDR1 LGHNA, CDR2 YNFKEQ. The CDR3 sequence is CASSQLLGGGEAFF. In DNA, the CDR3 is TGTGCCAGCAGCCAACTTTTAGGCGGAGGTGAAGCTTTCTTT.

This chain uses TRBV5-1 with TRBJ2-2; 9 nucleotides line up with TRBD2. V lost 2 bases and J lost 4; bases outside the gene matches: 3. Germline V gene lookup returns CDR1 SGHRS and CDR2 YFSETQ. CDR3 length: 15 amino acids. The CDR3 here is CASSFLAGSTGELFF. CDR3 coding DNA: TGCGCCAGCAGCTTCCTAGCGGGGTCCACCGGGGAGCTGTTTTTT.

The chain uses TRBV29-1 and TRBJ2-3, with D possibly being TRBD1 (5 bases). Germline-derived CDR1 and CDR2 are SQVTM and ANQGSEA. This CDR3 region has 13 residues. V was shortened by 7 bases and J by 6 bases, with 17 bases between the two germline ends. CDR3 DNA sequence: TGCAGCGCTGACGGACAAGATAGGGATACGCAGTATTTT. Its translation is CSADGQDRDTQYF.

This sequence joins TRBV18 and TRBJ2-5, with D tentatively TRBD1 (6 bases). The CDR3 is 16 amino acids. The germline V gene has CDR1 KGHSH and CDR2 LQKENI. Trimming took 3 bases from V and 4 from J, leaving 18 bases between them. The DNA for the CDR3 is TGTGCCAGCTCACCGCCCTCCCAGGGGATTCGAGAGACCCAGTACTTC. Amino acid sequence: CASSPPSQGIRETQYF. The variable domain in full, with the rest retrieved from reference TRBV18 and TRBJ2-5, is NAGVMQNPRHLVRRRGQEARLRCSPMKGHSHVYWYRQLPEEGLKFMVYLQKENIIDESGMPKERFSAEFPKEGPSILRIQQVVRGDSAAYFCASSPPSQGIRETQYFGPGTRLLVL.

This rearrangement joins TRBV4-1 to TRBJ2-7, with 9 positions matching TRBD1. Germline CDR1 MGHRA, CDR2 YSYEKL. Trimming at V came to 3 bases and at J to 2 bases, leaving 11 bases not matched to a gene. This CDR3 is built from 17 residues. This CDR3 is CASSHPGTGIVTYEQYF. The CDR3 bases are TGCGCCAGCAGCCACCCTGGGACAGGGATCGTAACCTACGAGCAGTACTTC.

There are a few counts of this clone. J is TRBJ2-7 and V is TRBV25-1; D is unclear. V lost 4 bases and J lost 1, with 8 bases in between. This CDR3 has 13 residues. Germline V lookup: CDR1 MGHDK, CDR2 SYGVNS. This CDR3 reads CASSAGRSYEQYF. CDR3 in DNA: TGTGCCAGCAGTGCTGGTCGGTCCTACGAGCAGTACTTC.

This clone has only a few counts. The rearrangement links TRBV9 to TRBJ2-5; possibly TRBD1 or TRBD2 for D (5 bases each). CDR1 and CDR2 (germline): SGDLS, YYNGEE. V lost 4 bases to trimming and J lost 5 bases, with 15 bases between them. The CDR3 runs 14 residues. CDR3 amino acids: CASSLTPGRETQYF. In nucleotides, the CDR3 is TGTGCCAGCAGCCTTACTCCGGGACGGGAGACCCAGTACTTC.

V usage is TRBV4-2 and J usage is TRBJ2-1; D remains ambiguous. V shed 0 bases and J shed 15 bases, with 15 bases lying between them. CDR3 length: 13 amino acids. Germline CDR1 and CDR2: LGHNA and YNFKEQ. The CDR3 sequence: CASSQEGSTSRFF. The CDR3 DNA reads TGTGCCAGCAGCCAAGAAGGCTCGACCTCGCGGTTCTTC.